This T cell receptor (beta chain) stems from a study of shared T cell receptors in the human thymus. The protocol was immunoSEQ multiplex PCR, while the TCRdb copy is restricted to in-frame clones and leaves out a portion. This sample has hundreds of thousands of clones, with 75% to 90% found just once. Trimming took off 6 bases at V and 5 bases at J, with 17 bases between the two ends. Germline V gene data show CDR1 as MGHDK and CDR2 as SYGVNS. CDR3 size: 14 residues. Another study also made use of these data, one on human thymus T cells. That paper states: Corrective surgery for congenital heart defects was being performed on the healthy Finnish infants who served as donors. As related research reported, thymic repertoires overlapped highly among unrelated individuals.

V and J are TRBV25-1 and TRBJ2-7; a weak D match, TRBD2 (6 bases). Sequencing was done on a sample of thymocytes. This sequence originates from a girl under three years old with a congenital heart defect. The CDR3 DNA is TGTGCCAGCAGCCCAGGAGGGGAATTCAACGAGCAGTACTTC. It is translated as CASSPGGEFNEQYF.